These 15 T cell receptor beta chains share one sample of origin, sequenced in a study of blood T cell repertoires in COVID-19. TCRdb's table, derived via immunoSEQ multiplex PCR, lists solely in-frame clones and lacks some. The top ten hold more than 3.5% of the sample, which has about 100,000 clones, about 90% seen once. The source material was peripheral blood. Source of these receptors: a human donor with COVID-19, enrolled during active disease. The donor label of this sample is uncertain.

This sequence joins TRBV4-1 and TRBJ1-1, with a tentative D call TRBD1 (6 bases). The V and J ends lost 1 base and 4 bases respectively, with 13 bases between them. The CDR3 has 15 amino acids. Looked up from germline, CDR1 is MGHRA and CDR2 is YSYEKL. CDR3 coding DNA: TGCGCCAGCAGCCAAGGAGAACAGGGCTCCACTGAAGCTTTCTTT. It codes for CASSQGEQGSTEAFF.

This clone appeared a few times. The chain employs TRBV7-2 and TRBJ1-6; perhaps TRBD1 as D (6 bases). With 3 bases removed from V and 9 bases from J, the gap between germline ends came to 12 bases. CDR1 is SGHTA, CDR2 FQGNSA, per germline. This CDR3 has 14 amino acids. CDR3 residues: CASSLDRSTSPLHF. The CDR3 coding sequence is TGTGCCAGCAGCTTGGACAGATCAACTTCACCCCTCCACTTT.

V usage is TRBV11-3 and J usage is TRBJ2-5, with 8 bases fitting TRBD1. Germline CDR1 is SGHNT and CDR2 is YENEEA. This CDR3 is 15 amino acids long. The ends lost 1 base at V and 5 bases at J; junction bases unmatched: 6. CDR3 DNA sequence: TGTGCCAGCAGCTTAGCCCAGGGGGCAATCGAGACCCAGTACTTC. Protein product: CASSLAQGAIETQYF.

The chain joins TRBV6-5 to TRBJ2-7; 8 bases fit TRBD1. The length of the CDR3 is 13 residues. CDR1 and CDR2 (germline): MNHEY, SVGAGI. The junction had 7 bases not matched to a gene; V was cut back by 6 bases and J by 6 bases. CDR3: CASSRDRIGEQYF. CDR3 DNA: TGTGCCAGCAGCCGGGACAGGATTGGCGAGCAGTACTTC.

The gene calls are TRBV6-5 and TRBJ2-3; the D gene is possibly TRBD1 (6 bases). Trimming left V 7 bases short and J 0 bases short, with 14 bases between. CDR3 size: 15 residues. Germline values: CDR1 MNHEY, CDR2 SVGAGI. Here the CDR3 reads CASTDRSYSTDTQYF. DNA of the CDR3: TGTGCCAGCACCGACAGGAGTTACAGCACAGATACGCAGTATTTT.

This clone was detected once. This sequence joins TRBV9 and TRBJ2-7; D is unclear. Trimming removed 4 bases from V and 0 bases from J, with 5 bases in between. The CDR3 contains 12 residues. Germline V CDR1 and CDR2: SGDLS, YYNGEE. The CDR3 DNA sequence: TGTGCCAGCAGCCGACTCTCCTACGAGCAGTACTTC. This gives the protein CASSRLSYEQYF.

Only a few counts were recorded for this clone. V and J are TRBV6-5 and TRBJ1-2; TRBD1 matches 11 bases. The V and J ends lost 7 bases and 6 bases, in that order; junction bases with no gene match: 7. The CDR3 loop spans 14 amino acids. CDR1 and CDR2 from the germline V gene are MNHEY and SVGAGI. Written as DNA, the CDR3 is TGTGCCAGCAATGGGGACAGGGGGTTCGATGGCTACACCTTC. This gives the protein CASNGDRGFDGYTF.

The chain carries TRBV20-1 and TRBJ2-7; 10 bases are a match to TRBD1. Germline V gives CDR1 DFQATT, CDR2 SNEGSKA (reference sequence). The CDR3 runs to 13 residues. The V gene end was trimmed by 3 bases and the J gene end by 2 bases; junction bases not matched to a gene: 1. The CDR3 region is CSASGQGAYEQYF. CDR3 DNA sequence: TGCAGTGCTAGTGGACAGGGGGCCTACGAGCAGTACTTC.

The J gene is TRBJ2-7, the V gene TRBV3-1 (or the pseudogene TRBV3-2); D remains unclear. The ends were cut back, 1 base at V and 3 bases at J, with 4 bases in the middle. CDR1 is LGHDT and CDR2 is YNNKEL in the germline V gene (reference sequence). This CDR3 is 12 amino acids long. For the CDR3, the DNA is TGTGCCAGCAGCCAAGGAGTCTACGAGCAGTACTTC. It yields the protein CASSQGVYEQYF.

The chain has TRBV3-1 (or the pseudogene TRBV3-2) and TRBJ1-5; maybe TRBD1 (5 bases). V dropped 1 base and J dropped 7 bases, with 14 bases sitting between them. The V gene's germline CDR1 is LGHDT and CDR2 YNNKEL (reference sequence). The CDR3 totals 15 residues. CDR3 DNA: TGTGCCAGCAGCCAAGGTCTAGGGGAATACCAGCCCCAGCATTTT. It codes for CASSQGLGEYQPQHF.

This clone showed up just once. V usage is TRBV18 and J usage is TRBJ1-5; no clear D gene. V lost 6 bases, J lost 3 bases, and 12 bases lay in between. This CDR3 is built from 14 residues. Per the germline V gene, CDR1 is KGHSH and CDR2 is LQKENI. The DNA for the CDR3 is TGTGCCAGCTCGCCTCCGGGAGACAATCAGCCCCAGCATTTT. Amino acids: CASSPPGDNQPQHF.

The chain uses TRBV6-5 and TRBJ2-3, with D possibly TRBD1 on 5 matching bases. The V gene lost 6 bases and the J gene lost 6 bases, with 16 bases spanning the gap. CDR3 length: 14 residues. From germline, CDR1 is MNHEY and CDR2 SVGAGI. The DNA of the CDR3 is TGTGCCAGCAGACCTCCAGGGCCCGGGGATACGCAGTATTTT. Protein product: CASRPPGPGDTQYF.

The V gene is TRBV2, the J gene TRBJ2-5; D possibly corresponds to TRBD1 (6 bases). Looked up from germline, CDR1 is SNHLY and CDR2 is FYNNEI. The CDR3 extends over 14 amino acids. V was clipped by 4 bases and J by 1 base, with 10 bases between them. CDR3 sequence: CASSVQGPQETQYF. For the CDR3, the DNA is TGTGCCAGCAGTGTACAGGGACCCCAAGAGACCCAGTACTTC.

The rearrangement links TRBV10-3 to TRBJ1-1; tentative D call: TRBD1 (6 bases). The V gene lost 10 bases and the J gene lost 1 base, with 16 bases spanning the gap. The CDR3 is 14 residues long. The germline V gene encodes CDR1 ENHRY and CDR2 SYGVKD. CDR3 residues: CATGRGGSNTEAFF. In DNA form, the CDR3 reads TGTGCCACCGGGAGGGGGGGTTCGAACACTGAAGCTTTCTTT.

This chain connects TRBV11-2 to TRBJ1-6; 9 bases are shared with TRBD1. In germline, CDR1 is SGHAT, CDR2 FQNNGV. The V and J ends lost 3 bases and 7 bases, in that order; junction bases with no gene match: 7. This CDR3 region has 16 residues. CDR3: CASSFLFGTGNSPLHF. In nucleotides, the CDR3 is TGTGCCAGCAGCTTTTTGTTCGGGACAGGGAATTCACCCCTCCACTTT.